This TCR beta chain came from a study of beta chain features in type 1 diabetes. Study conclusions and caveats: Still unanswered here is whether HLA type influences TCRB rearrangement. The study found that naive, central memory and Treg TCRB repertoires appeared more similar in patients than in healthy donors.

V shed 0 bases and J shed 8 bases, with 10 bases lying between them. The CDR3 has 13 residues. Germline loops: CDR1 GTSNPN, CDR2 SVGIG (reference sequence). Concerning this clone: Its antigen remains unidentified.

Every single donor gave one heparinised blood draw, and these averaged approximately 110 mL. Sequencing targeted expressed TCRB transcripts, as all isolated RNA had been reverse transcribed. For naive, central memory and regulatory T cell samples, reads averaged roughly 4 million. Generated by immunoSEQ multiplex PCR, the TCRdb table keeps only in-frame clones and is missing some. Of more than 30,000 clones detected, around 60% appear once; the ten largest clones hold around 2%. The V call is TRBV30, the J call TRBJ2-2, with D maybe TRBD1 (5 bases). The clonotype originates from a woman aged 25 to 45 in good health. Source material: Tregs from blood. The CDR3 bases are TGTGCCTGGAGTGTACAGGCAGGTGGGGAGCTGTTTTTT. Translating gives CAWSVQAGGELFF.